Presented here are 4 T cell receptor beta chains from one specimen sequenced in a study of blood T cell repertoires in COVID-19. Method: immunoSEQ multiplex PCR; TCRdb's copy keeps in-frame clones and lacks some. The sample contains fewer than 90,000 clones, 88% of which appear only once. Sequencing was performed on peripheral blood. These receptor sequences come from a man between 65 and 85 years old with acute or convalescent COVID-19.

The gene calls are TRBV11-2 and TRBJ2-3; 13 bases map to TRBD2. This CDR3 has 17 residues. V was pared by 1 base and J by 3 bases, with 4 bases of the junction left unmatched. Germline CDR1 is SGHAT and CDR2 is FQNNGV. CDR3 bases: TGTGCCAGCAGCTTAGGAGAACTAGCGGGAGGGACAGATACGCAGTATTTT. This codes for CASSLGELAGGTDTQYF. The variable domain in full, with the rest retrieved from reference TRBV11-2 and TRBJ2-3, is EAGVAQSPRYKIIEKRQSVAFWCNPISGHATLYWYQQILGQGPKLLIQFQNNGVVDDSQLPKDRFSAERLKGVDSTLKIQPAKLEDSAVYLCASSLGELAGGTDTQYFGPGTRLTVL.

Written as DNA, the CDR3 is TGTGCCAGCAGTGACCAAGCGGGGGGATACACAGATACGCAGTATTTT. Translated: CASSDQAGGYTDTQYF. The genes are TRBV6-1 and TRBJ2-3, with 9 bases identical to TRBD2. V was clipped by 3 bases and J by 2 bases; unmatched bases: 6. The CDR3 totals 16 residues. CDR1 is MNHNS, CDR2 SASEGT, per germline.

V usage is TRBV19 and J usage is TRBJ2-3; 8 bases fit TRBD2. The V gene's germline CDR1 is LNHDA and CDR2 SQIVND (reference sequence). CDR3 length equals 16 residues. With 5 bases clipped from V and 2 bases from J, the junction kept 9 bases outside the gene matches. CDR3 sequence (DNA): TGTGCCAGTAGTGTCCCCGGGACTAGGGTCACAGATACGCAGTATTTT. Translation gives CASSVPGTRVTDTQYF.

Note on this clone: This sample includes further DNA sequences coding for the same CDR3. The chain is built from TRBV28 and TRBJ2-7, with 7 bases that match TRBD2. This CDR3 region has 12 residues. CDR1 and CDR2 from the germline V gene are MDHEN and SYDVKM. V lost 5 bases and J lost 3; bases outside the gene matches: 1. In DNA, the CDR3 is TGTGCCAGCAGTAGGGAGGGCTACGAGCAGTACTTC. Translating it yields CASSREGYEQYF.